A single sample is the source of the 32 T cell receptor beta chains below, sequenced in a study of beta chain features in type 1 diabetes. Every isolated RNA sample was fully reverse transcribed, so sequencing captured expressed TCRB transcripts. Repertoires were generated with immunoSEQ multiplex PCR, while TCRdb's copy carries only in-frame clones and drops some. The sample lists about half a million clones, 10% to 12% occurring once. The sequenced sample was naive CD4+ T cells from blood. Receptor source: a woman between 18 and 30 years old in good health.

This chain connects TRBV7-8 to TRBJ2-3; 9 nucleotides agree with TRBD1. Germline V gene lookup returns CDR1 SGHVS and CDR2 FQNEAQ. With V trimmed by 5 bases and J by 6 bases, 9 bases remained unmatched. The CDR3 spans 15 residues. The CDR3 DNA sequence: TGTGCCAGCAGCGGGACCCGGGACAGGGCTGATACGCAGTATTTT. The encoded protein is CASSGTRDRADTQYF.

This sequence joins TRBV11-3 and TRBJ2-1; D unclear. This CDR3 contains 15 residues. The V gene lost 2 bases and the J gene lost 1 base, with 9 bases spanning the gap. Germline lookup yields CDR1 SGHNT and CDR2 YENEEA. This CDR3 is CASSLRRASYNEQFF. CDR3 in DNA: TGTGCCAGCAGCTTAAGGAGAGCTTCCTACAATGAGCAGTTCTTC.

This clone has more than one count but fewer than ten. This same CDR3 is encoded by further DNA sequences in the sample. This chain links TRBV12-5 with TRBJ2-2; D is unresolved. V shed 7 bases and J shed 5 bases, with 8 bases lying between them. CDR3 size: 12 residues. Germline values: CDR1 LGHNT, CDR2 FRNRAP. Here the CDR3 DNA reads TGTGCTAGTGTGGGTTGGACCGGGGAGCTGTTTTTT. Amino acid sequence: CASVGWTGELFF. The full variable domain, in which reference TRBV12-5 and TRBJ2-2 provide the parts outside the CDR3, is DARVTQTPRHKVTEMGQEVTMRCQPILGHNTVFWYRQTMMQGLELLAYFRNRAPLDDSGMPKDRFSAEMPDATLATLKIQPSEPRDSAVYFCASVGWTGELFFGEGSRLTVL.

This clone was recorded a few times. This chain joins TRBV5-1 and TRBJ2-2, with 7 bases matching TRBD1. The CDR3 loop spans 15 amino acids. The trim removed 4 bases at V and 6 bases at J, leaving 9 bases unmatched. Per the germline V gene, CDR1 is SGHRS and CDR2 is YFSETQ. CDR3 region: CASSLDHRGSGELFF. The CDR3 coding sequence is TGCGCCAGCAGCCTAGATCACAGGGGATCCGGGGAGCTGTTTTTT.

The chain has TRBV2 and TRBJ2-3, with 10 bases aligning to TRBD2. From germline, CDR1 is SNHLY and CDR2 FYNNEI. J lost 4 bases, V lost 5 bases, and 6 bases had no gene match. This CDR3 comprises 15 residues. The CDR3 sequence: CASSPGLASADTQYF. Written as DNA, the CDR3 is TGTGCCAGCAGTCCGGGACTAGCGTCCGCAGATACGCAGTATTTT.

The chain links TRBV4-2 to TRBJ2-3; 8 nucleotides match TRBD2. V shed 4 bases and J 4 bases; nucleotides not matched to a gene: 16. CDR1 and CDR2 (germline): LGHNA, YNFKEQ. The CDR3 is 18 residues long. This CDR3 reads CASSPTPTSGWGADTQYF. CDR3 nucleotides: TGTGCCAGCAGCCCGACCCCAACTAGCGGATGGGGGGCAGATACGCAGTATTTT.

The DNA for the CDR3 is TGTGCCAGCGGCAAGGCCGGAGGGAGCACAGATACGCAGTATTTT. Translating gives CASGKAGGSTDTQYF. The V call is TRBV25-1, the J call TRBJ2-3; possibly TRBD2 for D (6 bases). This CDR3 contains 15 residues. Trimming removed 8 bases from V and 0 bases from J, with 15 bases in between. The germline gives CDR1 MGHDK, CDR2 SYGVNS.

This clone was seen more than once but under ten times. The chain employs TRBV7-2 and TRBJ2-7, with 8 bases lining up with TRBD2. Germline V gene data show CDR1 as SGHTA and CDR2 as FQGNSA. V gave up 4 bases and J gave up 3 bases; unmatched junction bases: 5. This CDR3 region has 14 residues. The CDR3 here is CASSSQAGVYEQYF. Written as DNA, the CDR3 is TGTGCCAGCAGCTCTCAAGCGGGAGTCTACGAGCAGTACTTC.

This chain joins TRBV7-3 and TRBJ2-3, with 8 bases fitting TRBD2. The germline gives CDR1 SGHTA, CDR2 FQGTGA. V shed 3 bases, J shed 0 bases, and the junction held 8 bases outside the gene matches. CDR3 length: 17 amino acids. CDR3 DNA sequence: TGTGCCAGCAGCTTGATTAGCGGGGACCATAGCACAGATACGCAGTATTTT. Its translation is CASSLISGDHSTDTQYF.

Only a few counts were recorded for this clone. The chain links TRBV11-1 to TRBJ2-7; D ambiguous. The CDR3 runs 12 residues. From germline, CDR1 is SGHAT and CDR2 FQDESV (reference sequence). Trimming cost V 7 bases and J 6 bases, with 13 bases left between them. CDR3 in amino acids: CASTNYAPEQYF. The DNA of the CDR3 is TGTGCCAGCACCAACTACGCTCCCGAGCAGTACTTC.

On this clone: This may be a read error, as it is one base from a much larger clone. The sample carries other DNA sequences with the same CDR3. V is TRBV6-6 and J is TRBJ2-3; D not certain. The CDR3 runs to 11 residues. Germline values: CDR1 MNHNY, CDR2 SVGAGI (reference sequence). V dropped 0 bases and J dropped 5 bases, with 0 bases sitting between them. CDR3 DNA: TGTGCCAGCAGTTACTCAGATACGCAGTATTTT. It codes for CASSYSDTQYF.

Here the CDR3 DNA reads TGTGCCAGCAGCTTGCCCTTTAGCGGGTCCGTCACAGATACGCAGTATTTT. This codes for CASSLPFSGSVTDTQYF. The rearrangement joins TRBV5-6 to TRBJ2-3; TRBD2 agrees at 7 bases. CDR1 is SGHDT, CDR2 YYEEEE, per germline. CDR3 length equals 17 residues. Trimming took 1 base from V and 2 from J; bases not matched to a gene: 10.

The chain links TRBV5-6 to TRBJ2-7, with D tentatively TRBD2 (6 bases). CDR1 is SGHDT, CDR2 YYEEEE, per germline. CDR3 length: 15 residues. V was shortened by 3 bases and J by 7 bases, with 20 bases between the two germline ends. The CDR3 region is CASSYTGGASTEQYF. The CDR3 bases are TGTGCCAGCAGCTACACCGGAGGGGCGAGTACAGAGCAGTACTTC. Based on the CDR3 plus reference TRBV5-6 and TRBJ2-7, the full variable domain is DAGVTQSPTHLIKTRGQQVTLRCSPKSGHDTVSWYQQALGQGPQFIFQYYEEEERQRGNFPDRFSGHQFPNYSSELNVNALLLGDSALYLCASSYTGGASTEQYFGPGTRLTVT.

The V and J genes are TRBV5-6 and TRBJ2-1; D perhaps matches TRBD2 (5 bases). Trimming took 0 bases from V and 4 from J, leaving 14 bases between them. This CDR3 has 16 amino acids. Looked up from germline, CDR1 is SGHDT and CDR2 is YYEEEE. CDR3 sequence (DNA): TGTGCCAGCAGCTTGGTCCGGGAAGCGTTATACAATGAGCAGTTCTTC. Translated, it gives CASSLVREALYNEQFF. Looking up the rest from reference TRBV5-6 and TRBJ2-1 gives the full variable domain: DAGVTQSPTHLIKTRGQQVTLRCSPKSGHDTVSWYQQALGQGPQFIFQYYEEEERQRGNFPDRFSGHQFPNYSSELNVNALLLGDSALYLCASSLVREALYNEQFFGPGTRLTVL.

The chain links TRBV7-3 to TRBJ2-2; tentatively, D is TRBD1 (6 bases). CDR1 and CDR2 (germline): SGHTA, FQGTGA. V was cut by 5 bases and J by 5 bases, with 15 bases left in between. The CDR3 is made up of 15 amino acids. Written as DNA, the CDR3 is TGTGCCAGCAGCCCCTTAGGGGGTCGTACCGGGGAGCTGTTTTTT. Its protein product is CASSPLGGRTGELFF.

A few counts support this clone. The chain carries TRBV7-6 and TRBJ2-2; D gene ambiguous. V lost 1 base and J lost 0, with 6 bases in between. The CDR3 has 15 residues. Germline V gene lookup returns CDR1 SGHVS and CDR2 FNYEAQ. Here the CDR3 DNA reads TGTGCCAGCAGCTTAGACAGTGCGAACACCGGGGAGCTGTTTTTT. It encodes CASSLDSANTGELFF. Drawing the rest from reference TRBV7-6 and TRBJ2-2, the complete variable domain is GAGVSQSPRYKVTKRGQDVALRCDPISGHVSLYWYRQALGQGPEFLTYFNYEAQQDKSGLPNDRFSAERPEGSISTLTIQRTEQRDSAMYRCASSLDSANTGELFFGEGSRLTVL.

This clone occurred a few times. The rearrangement links TRBV2 to TRBJ2-5, with TRBD1 as a possible D gene (6 bases). Trimming took off 5 bases at V and 2 bases at J, with 9 bases between the two ends. In germline, CDR1 is SNHLY, CDR2 FYNNEI. This CDR3 contains 13 residues. In DNA, the CDR3 is TGTGCCAGCAGTCGTCAGGGGCAAGAGACCCAGTACTTC. It encodes CASSRQGQETQYF.

The table lists this clone with a few counts. V usage is TRBV7-2 and J usage is TRBJ2-7, with 8 bases fitting TRBD2. V was clipped by 5 bases and J by 7 bases; unmatched bases: 7. Germline CDR1 is SGHTA and CDR2 is FQGNSA. The CDR3 runs 13 residues. The CDR3 coding sequence is TGTGCCAGCAGCCCCCGGGTAGCGGGAGAGCAGTACGTC. Its translation: CASSPRVAGEQYV.

This clone has only a few counts. The germline gene is not matched at one end of the junction; a read error may be the cause. This chain joins TRBV29-1 and TRBJ2-2; D not resolved. Germline V gene lookup returns CDR1 SQVTM and CDR2 ANQGSEA. The CDR3 spans 15 residues. This CDR3 reads CSVEVAGVNTGELFF. The CDR3, as DNA: TGCAGCGTCGAAGTGGCAGGAGTGAACACCGGGGAGCTGTTTTTT.

V gene TRBV6-1 combines with J gene TRBJ2-7, with TRBD2 matching over 8 bases. Germline CDR1 reads MNHNS; CDR2 reads SASEGT. V lost 1 base and J lost 4; bases outside the gene matches: 9. The CDR3 has 16 amino acids. This CDR3 is CASSEVSFGRGYEQYF. The DNA of the CDR3 is TGTGCCAGCAGTGAAGTATCTTTCGGGAGGGGTTACGAGCAGTACTTC.

V usage is TRBV29-1 and J usage is TRBJ2-2, with no clear D. Germline values: CDR1 SQVTM, CDR2 ANQGSEA. V lost 6 bases, J lost 3 bases, and 8 bases lay in between. The CDR3 covers 12 residues. The CDR3 DNA reads TGCAGCGTCACCACATACACCGGGGAGCTGTTTTTT. Amino acid sequence: CSVTTYTGELFF.

The rearrangement uses TRBV4-3 and TRBJ1-2, with 7 bases matching TRBD1. J was trimmed by 8 bases and V by 0 bases; bases with no gene match: 6. Germline V CDR1 and CDR2: LGHNA, YSLEER. This CDR3 has 14 residues. CDR3: CASSQERGPGGYTF. The CDR3 DNA sequence: TGCGCCAGCAGCCAAGAAAGGGGGCCCGGCGGCTACACCTTC.

The rearrangement links TRBV11-1 to TRBJ2-1, with D maybe TRBD2 (6 bases). Trimming cost V 6 bases and J 4 bases, with 16 bases left between them. This CDR3 is 15 amino acids long. CDR1 is SGHAT and CDR2 is FQDESV in the germline V gene (reference sequence). Here the CDR3 reads CASSELAGTYNEQFF. In DNA form, the CDR3 reads TGTGCCAGCAGTGAACTAGCTGGTACGTACAATGAGCAGTTCTTC.

Only a few counts were recorded for this clone. The rearrangement joins TRBV2 to TRBJ2-7, with D perhaps matching TRBD1 (6 bases). Germline loops: CDR1 SNHLY, CDR2 FYNNEI. This CDR3 is 14 amino acids long. Trimming cost V 4 bases and J 4 bases, with 14 bases left between them. The CDR3: CASSVPGQQYEQYV. In DNA, the CDR3 is TGTGCCAGCAGTGTACCGGGACAACAATACGAGCAGTACGTC.

This clone was observed a few times. The V and J genes are TRBV30 and TRBJ2-1; a weak D match, TRBD1 (5 bases). The CDR3 sequence is 13 residues long. V dropped 1 base and J dropped 8 bases, with 12 bases sitting between them. Looked up from germline, CDR1 is GTSNPN and CDR2 is SVGIG (reference sequence). In DNA, the CDR3 is TGTGCCTGGAGTGCAGGGCTCGAGGATGAGCAGTTCTTC. Translated: CAWSAGLEDEQFF. The variable domain in full, with the rest retrieved from reference TRBV30 and TRBJ2-1, is SQTIHQWPATLVQPVGSPLSLECTVEGTSNPNLYWYRQAAGRGLQLLFYSVGIGQISSEVPQNLSASRPQDRQFILSSKKLLLSDSGFYLCAWSAGLEDEQFFGPGTRLTVL.

This CDR3 is CASSPAGLAGGGYEQFF. In nucleotides, the CDR3 is TGTGCCAGCAGCCCCGCGGGACTAGCGGGCGGAGGGTATGAGCAGTTCTTC. The chain joins TRBV7-3 to TRBJ2-1, with TRBD2 matching over 12 bases. Losses at the gene ends were 5 bases for V and 8 bases for J; bases not matched to a gene: 13. The CDR3 spans 17 residues. Germline loops: CDR1 SGHTA, CDR2 FQGTGA.

The gene calls are TRBV7-2 and TRBJ2-7; 8 positions match TRBD1. The V segment lost 3 bases and the J segment 2 bases; nucleotides outside the gene matches: 3. Germline CDR1 reads SGHTA; CDR2 reads FQGNSA. The CDR3 runs to 14 residues. As DNA, the CDR3 is TGTGCCAGCAGCTTCCGCAGGGGGCCCTACGAGCAGTACTTC. Translating gives CASSFRRGPYEQYF.

This clone came up a few times. The J gene is TRBJ2-3, the V gene TRBV7-9, with D unclear. The CDR3 runs to 12 residues. CDR1 and CDR2 from the germline V gene are SEHNR and FQNEAQ (reference sequence). Trimming took off 6 bases at V and 0 bases at J, with 4 bases between the two ends. CDR3 residues: CASRYSTDTQYF. In nucleotides, the CDR3 is TGTGCCAGCAGATATAGCACAGATACGCAGTATTTT.

V usage is TRBV14 and J usage is TRBJ2-7; the match to TRBD1 covers 7 bases. The CDR3 totals 14 residues. After removal of 4 bases from V and 4 bases from J, the junction contained 7 bases not matched to a gene. Germline V gives CDR1 SGHDN, CDR2 FVKESK. CDR3 DNA sequence: TGTGCCAGCAGCCCTCTGGGACAGCCGTACGAGCAGTACGTC. It yields the protein CASSPLGQPYEQYV.

The chain links TRBV6-1 to TRBJ1-6; 7 positions agree with TRBD1. The J segment lost 0 bases and the V segment lost 4 bases, leaving 9 bases of the junction unmatched. The germline CDR1 and CDR2 sequences are MNHNS and SASEGT. CDR3 length: 18 residues. In nucleotides, the CDR3 is TGTGCCAGCAGTGGAGGGGGACAGCAGAGCTCCTATAATTCACCCCTCCACTTT. The encoded protein is CASSGGGQQSSYNSPLHF.

This clone occurred a few times. This sequence joins TRBV7-2 and TRBJ2-1; D is unresolved. The germline gives CDR1 SGHTA, CDR2 FQGNSA. The V gene lost 5 bases and the J gene lost 10 bases, with 9 bases spanning the gap. The CDR3 extends over 11 amino acids. The DNA of the CDR3 is TGTGCCAGCAGCCTCCGACTCGAGCAGTTCTTC. The encoded protein is CASSLRLEQFF.

The gene calls are TRBV6-5 and TRBJ1-1; a weak D match, TRBD1 (5 bases). CDR3 length: 14 amino acids. Between the trimmed V and J ends, which lost 3 bases and 1 base, there was a span of 9 bases. Germline lookup yields CDR1 MNHEY and CDR2 SVGAGI. This CDR3 reads CASSYIQENTEAFF. CDR3 DNA sequence: TGTGCCAGCAGTTATATACAGGAGAACACTGAAGCTTTCTTT.